This record concerns one T cell receptor beta chain sequence. Distinct nucleotide sequences in the sample also encode this CDR3. The entry originates in a study of blood T cell repertoires in COVID-19. About the study: Italy, Spain and the United States were the sources of the convalescent and acute COVID-19 samples. T cells, B-cell-depleted T cells, or PBMCs supplied cDNA or gDNA.

Original data processing: Reference gene primer amplification gave estimated nucleated cell counts. Assay: immunoSEQ multiplex PCR; the TCRdb copy retains only in-frame clones and omits some. That table is the source of V, J and clone size, and D and trimming were worked out from the DNA. Of about 170,000 clones in the sample, approximately 92% were seen once. The sequence came from a woman in her forties or fifties with acute or convalescent COVID-19. Source material: peripheral blood.

The CDR3 reads CASSLNQNQPQHF. The CDR3 DNA follows: TGTGCCAGCAGTTTGAACCAGAATCAGCCCCAGCATTTT. The chain links TRBV12-3 or TRBV12-4 to TRBJ1-5, with no clear D. There are 13 residues in the CDR3. Trimming stripped 3 bases from V and 4 bases from J, with 7 bases between.